This TCR beta chain is drawn from a study of regulatory T cells in long-lasting Graves disease. Looked up from germline, CDR1 is SGHVS and CDR2 is FNYEAQ. The CDR3 has 11 amino acids. Trimming stripped 2 bases from V and 11 bases from J, with 9 bases between. Study findings and constraints: It was in persistent disease that TRBV28, TRBJ1-2 and TRBJ2-5 were favored. It is possible that accuracy was reduced by the small size of the sample.

On this clonotype: The antigen is unknown. Since a far larger clone is one base different, this is likely a read error.

iRepertoire HTBI primers and Arm-PCR of CDR3 regions built TCR beta libraries. In TCRdb, the multiplex PCR reads were re-called with MiXCR into one record per CDR3 protein. Here the sample spans over 200,000 distinct CDR3 sequences, about 18% being singletons. As for time point: newly diagnosed GD, antithyroid drugs for less than 3 months. There was RNA extracted from PBMCs, and the TCR library was made from it. The same data also went into a second study, on T cells in Graves' hyperthyroidism and ophthalmopathy. That publication notes: Ophthalmopathy was predicted by the model a median of roughly 6.7 months ahead of onset.

The receptor's source is a woman younger than 45 with Graves disease. Sequences were derived from peripheral blood mononuclear cells (PBMCs), sampled at new diagnosis, from a patient treated with antithyroid drugs. The V gene is TRBV7-6, the J gene TRBJ2-5; D unresolved. CDR3 amino acids: CASSLSDEQYF. The CDR3 DNA follows: TGTGCCAGCAGCTTAAGTGATGAGCAGTACTTC.